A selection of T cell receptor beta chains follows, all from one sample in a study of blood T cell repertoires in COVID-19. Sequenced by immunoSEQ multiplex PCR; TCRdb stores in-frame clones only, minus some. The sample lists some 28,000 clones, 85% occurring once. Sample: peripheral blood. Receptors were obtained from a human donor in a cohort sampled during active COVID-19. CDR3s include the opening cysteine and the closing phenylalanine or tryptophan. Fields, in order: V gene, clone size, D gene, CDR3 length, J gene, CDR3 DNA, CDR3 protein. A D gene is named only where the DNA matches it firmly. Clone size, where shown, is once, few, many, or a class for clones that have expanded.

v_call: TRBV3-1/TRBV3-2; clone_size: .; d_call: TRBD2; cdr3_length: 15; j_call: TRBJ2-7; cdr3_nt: TGTGCCAGCAGCCACCAACTAGCGGGGGGGTACGAGCAGTACTTC; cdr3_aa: CASSHQLAGGYEQYF
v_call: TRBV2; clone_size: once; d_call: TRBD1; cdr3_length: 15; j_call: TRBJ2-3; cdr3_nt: TGTGCCAGCAGTGAACAGGGGGCGCGCACAGATACGCAGTATTTT; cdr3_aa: CASSEQGARTDTQYF
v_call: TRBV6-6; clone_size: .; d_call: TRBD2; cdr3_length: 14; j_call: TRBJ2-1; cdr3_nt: TGTGCCAGCACCCTAGCGGGGGGCCTCAATGAGCAGTTCTTC; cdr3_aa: CASTLAGGLNEQFF
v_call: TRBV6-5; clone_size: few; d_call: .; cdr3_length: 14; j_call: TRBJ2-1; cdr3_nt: TGTGCCAGCAGAGAGTTATACTCCTACAATGAGCAGTTCTTC; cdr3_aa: CASRELYSYNEQFF
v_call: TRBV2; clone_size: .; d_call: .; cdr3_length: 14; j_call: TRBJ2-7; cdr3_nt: TGTGCCAGCAGTGTACAGGGTTTGAGGTACGAGCAGTACTTC; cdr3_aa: CASSVQGLRYEQYF
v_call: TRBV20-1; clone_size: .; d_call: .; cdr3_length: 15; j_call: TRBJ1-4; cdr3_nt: TGCAGTGCTAGTAGGGTAGGAGGGCGAGATGAAAAACTGTTTTTT; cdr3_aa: CSASRVGGRDEKLFF
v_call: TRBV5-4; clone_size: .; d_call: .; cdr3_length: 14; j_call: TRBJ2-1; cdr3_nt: TGTGCCAGCAGCTTCAAACAGGGCTACAATGAGCAGTTCTTC; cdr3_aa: CASSFKQGYNEQFF
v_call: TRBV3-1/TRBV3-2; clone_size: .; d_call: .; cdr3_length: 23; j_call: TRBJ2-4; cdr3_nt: TGTGCCAGCAGCCAAGAGGGGTTCACAGGAGTCCCCGATTTAAGGCTAGCCAAAAACATTCAGTACTTC; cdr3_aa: CASSQEGFTGVPDLRLAKNIQYF
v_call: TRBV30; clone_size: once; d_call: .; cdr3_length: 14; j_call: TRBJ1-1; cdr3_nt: TGTGCCTGGAATAGGGAGCCCCTAGACCCCGAAGCTTTCTTT; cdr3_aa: CAWNREPLDPEAFF
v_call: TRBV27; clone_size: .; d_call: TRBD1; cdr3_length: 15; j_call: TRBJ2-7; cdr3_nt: TGTGCCAGCAGTTTAGGTAGGGGGCTCGGCGACGAGCAGTACTTC; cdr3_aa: CASSLGRGLGDEQYF
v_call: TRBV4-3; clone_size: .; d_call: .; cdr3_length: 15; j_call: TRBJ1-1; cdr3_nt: TGCGCCAGCAGCCAAGACTATGACAGAGGCACTGAAGCTTTCTTT; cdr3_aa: CASSQDYDRGTEAFF
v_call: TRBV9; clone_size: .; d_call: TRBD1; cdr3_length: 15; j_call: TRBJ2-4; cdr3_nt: TGTGCCAGCAGCGAGCCTCTGACAGGGAGCGACATTCAGTACTTC; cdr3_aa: CASSEPLTGSDIQYF
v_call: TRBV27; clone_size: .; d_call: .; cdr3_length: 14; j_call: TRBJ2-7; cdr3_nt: TGTGCCAGCAGTCCTGACAGAGGCTACTACGAGCAGTACTTC; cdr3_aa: CASSPDRGYYEQYF
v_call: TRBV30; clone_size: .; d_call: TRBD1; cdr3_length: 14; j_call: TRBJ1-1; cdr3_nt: TGTGCCTGGGGGGACAGGTCCGGTTTTGCTGAAGCTTTCTTT; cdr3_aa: CAWGDRSGFAEAFF
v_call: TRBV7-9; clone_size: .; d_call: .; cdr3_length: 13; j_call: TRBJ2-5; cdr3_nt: TGTGCCAGCAGCTTATTGGGGCCGGAGACCCAGTACTTC; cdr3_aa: CASSLLGPETQYF
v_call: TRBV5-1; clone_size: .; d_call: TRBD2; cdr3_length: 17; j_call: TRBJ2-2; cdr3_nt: TGCGCCAGCAGCTCCCAGTCTGCGGGGGGCGGGGCCGGGGAGCTGTTTTTT; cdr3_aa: CASSSQSAGGGAGELFF
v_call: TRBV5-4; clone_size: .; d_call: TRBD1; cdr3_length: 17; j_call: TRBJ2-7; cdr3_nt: TGTGCCAGCAGCTTGGATACATGGGGGACAGGTGCCTACGAGCAGTACTTC; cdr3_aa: CASSLDTWGTGAYEQYF
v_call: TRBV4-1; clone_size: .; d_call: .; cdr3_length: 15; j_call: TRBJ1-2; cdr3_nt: TGCGCCAGCAGCCAAGGACCGGGAGCGAACTATGGCTACACCTTC; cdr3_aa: CASSQGPGANYGYTF
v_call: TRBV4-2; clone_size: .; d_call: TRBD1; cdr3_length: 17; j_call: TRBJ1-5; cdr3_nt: TGTGCCAGCAGCGTCGGGACAGGGGACGATACCAATCAGCCCCAGCATTTT; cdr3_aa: CASSVGTGDDTNQPQHF
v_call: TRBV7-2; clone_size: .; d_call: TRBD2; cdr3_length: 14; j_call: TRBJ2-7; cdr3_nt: TGTGCCAGCAGCTTTGGCGGGGGCTCCTACGAGCAGTACTTC; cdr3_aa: CASSFGGGSYEQYF
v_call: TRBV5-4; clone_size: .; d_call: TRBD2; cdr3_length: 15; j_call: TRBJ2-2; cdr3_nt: TGTGCCAGCAGCCCCGGGACTAGCGGTACCGGGGAGCTGTTTTTT; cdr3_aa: CASSPGTSGTGELFF
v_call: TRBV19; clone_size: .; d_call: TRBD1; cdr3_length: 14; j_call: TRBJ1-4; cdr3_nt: TGTGCCAGTAGTGACCGGGACAGTGGTGAAAAACTGTTTTTT; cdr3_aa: CASSDRDSGEKLFF